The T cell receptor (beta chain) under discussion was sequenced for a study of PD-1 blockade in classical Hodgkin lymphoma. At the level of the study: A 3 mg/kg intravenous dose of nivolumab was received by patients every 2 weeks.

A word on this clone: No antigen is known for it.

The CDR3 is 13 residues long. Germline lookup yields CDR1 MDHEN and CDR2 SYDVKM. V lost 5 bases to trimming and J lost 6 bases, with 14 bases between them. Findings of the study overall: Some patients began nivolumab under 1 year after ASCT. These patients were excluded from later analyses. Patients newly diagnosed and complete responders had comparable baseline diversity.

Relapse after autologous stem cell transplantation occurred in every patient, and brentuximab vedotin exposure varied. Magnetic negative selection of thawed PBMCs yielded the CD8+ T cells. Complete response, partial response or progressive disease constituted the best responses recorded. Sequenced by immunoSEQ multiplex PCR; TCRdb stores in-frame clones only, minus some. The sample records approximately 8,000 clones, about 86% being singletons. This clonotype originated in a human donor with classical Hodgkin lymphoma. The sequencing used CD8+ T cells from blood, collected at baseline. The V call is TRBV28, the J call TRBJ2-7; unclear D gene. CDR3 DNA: TGTGCCAGCAGTCAATACATGAAAAGCGAGCAGTACTTC. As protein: CASSQYMKSEQYF.